What follows are 5 T cell receptor beta chains derived from one specimen sequenced in a study of T cell responses to AZD1222 COVID-19 vaccine. Method: immunoSEQ multiplex PCR; TCRdb's copy keeps in-frame clones and lacks some. The sample includes tens of thousands of clones, more than 75% of them seen just once. Material: peripheral blood, obtained on day 0 of MenACWY control vaccination. The source of these receptors is an adult in good health.

This chain links TRBV29-1 with TRBJ1-1; D gene unclear. The germline V gene has CDR1 SQVTM and CDR2 ANQGSEA. The CDR3 covers 13 residues. V lost 7 bases and J 3 bases, leaving 15 bases between the germline ends. The CDR3 bases are TGCAGCGGGGTCGGGCAGGTAGACACTGAAGCTTTCTTT. Protein sequence: CSGVGQVDTEAFF.

The V call is TRBV6-4, the J call TRBJ2-3; D is perhaps TRBD2 (5 bases). CDR1 is MRHNA and CDR2 is SNTAGT in the germline V gene. The CDR3 is made up of 15 amino acids. The V gene lost 5 bases and the J gene lost 4 bases, with 16 bases spanning the gap. The CDR3 sequence is CASSQDPNGADTQYF. DNA for the CDR3: TGTGCCAGCAGTCAGGACCCCAACGGGGCAGATACGCAGTATTTT.

The genes are TRBV10-3 and TRBJ2-2; D is unresolved. V shed 10 bases and J shed 7 bases, with 16 bases lying between them. CDR1 is ENHRY, CDR2 SYGVKD, per germline. CDR3 size: 13 residues. CDR3 in DNA: TGTGCCACCAACGAAAGGCTCGGCGGGGAGCTGTTTTTT. Protein: CATNERLGGELFF.

This clone showed up just once. V gene TRBV18 combines with J gene TRBJ1-4; D call uncertain. Per the germline V gene, CDR1 is KGHSH and CDR2 is LQKENI. This CDR3 comprises 13 residues. The germline V and J ends were trimmed by 1 base and 3 bases, with 3 bases remaining between them. The CDR3 region has the DNA TGTGCCAGCTCACCACTCTCTAATGAAAAACTGTTTTTT. It yields the protein CASSPLSNEKLFF.

A few counts support this clone. The gene calls are TRBV18 and TRBJ2-3, with TRBD2 identical over 14 bases. Germline V gene data show CDR1 as KGHSH and CDR2 as LQKENI. V was pared by 3 bases and J by 5 bases, with 16 bases of the junction left unmatched. The CDR3 loop spans 20 amino acids. Written as DNA, the CDR3 is TGTGCCAGCTCACCCCTCGCGATGCGACTAGCGGGAGGGTTTAGAGATACGCAGTATTTT. It is translated as CASSPLAMRLAGGFRDTQYF.